The rows below give T cell receptor beta chains drawn from one sample of a study of T-cell reconstitution after alpha-beta-depleted transplantation in children. TCRdb fed the PCR reads into MiXCR, producing one record per CDR3 protein. The table includes 200,000 to 300,000 distinct CDR3 sequences, roughly a quarter detected once. Material: PBMCs, obtained before TCRalphabeta/CD19-depleted stem cell transplant. These receptors all stem from a girl under 10 years old with Fanconi anemia, due to receive a stem cell transplant. Both conserved end residues are part of each CDR3. The order of the fields is clone size, V gene, J gene, D gene, CDR3 protein, CDR3 DNA. A D gene is named only where the DNA matches it firmly. Clone size is stated in some rows and not others, as once, few, many or a class when expanded.

abundance: -
v_gene: TRBV5-1
j_gene: TRBJ1-2
d_gene: TRBD1
CDR3aa: CASSENRGDGYTF
CDR3nt: TGCGCCAGCAGCGAAAACAGGGGGGATGGCTACACCTTC

abundance: many
v_gene: TRBV29-1
j_gene: TRBJ2-3
d_gene: -
CDR3aa: CSGRWAADTQYF
CDR3nt: TGCAGCGGTCGATGGGCAGCAGATACGCAGTATTTT

abundance: few
v_gene: TRBV20-1
j_gene: TRBJ1-5
d_gene: -
CDR3aa: CSARDRGPEQPQHF
CDR3nt: TGCAGTGCTAGAGATAGAGGGCCCGAGCAGCCCCAGCATTTT

abundance: -
v_gene: TRBV12-3/TRBV12-4
j_gene: TRBJ2-5
d_gene: TRBD2
CDR3aa: CASSSGLAGTWGETQYF
CDR3nt: TGTGCCAGCAGTTCGGGACTAGCGGGCACATGGGGAGAGACCCAGTACTTC

abundance: few
v_gene: TRBV9
j_gene: TRBJ2-2
d_gene: -
CDR3aa: CASSVRGGPNTGELFF
CDR3nt: TGTGCCAGCAGCGTGAGAGGGGGGCCGAACACCGGGGAGCTGTTTTTT

abundance: many
v_gene: TRBV28
j_gene: TRBJ2-7
d_gene: -
CDR3aa: CASSLSATEQYF
CDR3nt: TGTGCCAGCAGTTTAAGTGCGACAGAGCAGTACTTC

abundance: many
v_gene: TRBV28
j_gene: TRBJ1-2
d_gene: TRBD1
CDR3aa: CASSKSGQGAYGYTF
CDR3nt: TGTGCCAGCAGCAAGAGCGGACAGGGGGCTTATGGCTACACCTTC

abundance: many
v_gene: TRBV5-1
j_gene: TRBJ2-2
d_gene: TRBD1
CDR3aa: CASSLRQGNTGELFF
CDR3nt: TGCGCCAGCAGCTTAAGACAGGGGAACACCGGGGAGCTGTTTTTT

abundance: few
v_gene: TRBV14
j_gene: TRBJ1-2
d_gene: -
CDR3aa: CASSARTAPNYGYTF
CDR3nt: TGTGCCAGCAGCGCACGGACAGCTCCTAACTATGGCTACACCTTC

abundance: -
v_gene: TRBV2
j_gene: TRBJ2-1
d_gene: TRBD2
CDR3aa: CASVDGLAGLSYNEQFF
CDR3nt: TGTGCCAGCGTAGACGGACTAGCGGGGCTTTCCTACAATGAGCAGTTCTTC

abundance: -
v_gene: TRBV6-4
j_gene: TRBJ2-1
d_gene: -
CDR3aa: CASSADSSYNEQFF
CDR3nt: TGTGCCAGCAGTGCGGACAGCTCCTACAATGAGCAGTTCTTC

abundance: few
v_gene: TRBV5-1
j_gene: TRBJ2-7
d_gene: -
CDR3aa: CASSLGPTSPYEQYF
CDR3nt: TGCGCCAGCAGCTTGGGGCCAACAAGTCCCTACGAGCAGTACTTC

abundance: -
v_gene: TRBV29-1
j_gene: TRBJ2-1
d_gene: TRBD2
CDR3aa: CSVALAGAGQFF
CDR3nt: TGCAGCGTCGCACTAGCGGGAGCTGGGCAGTTCTTC